This T cell receptor (beta chain) was recovered during a study of T cells after posttransplantation cyclophosphamide. Points from the study as a whole: Blood and skin or GI T cell repertoires showed limited TRB overlap.

Notes on this clone: Its cognate antigen is unknown.

Profiling relied on immunoSEQ multiplex PCR, and the TCRdb table lists in-frame clones only, not all of them. The sample has tens of thousands of clones; around 91% are singletons. Trimming cost V 3 bases and J 0 bases, with 16 bases left between them. This CDR3 has 17 residues. Germline CDR1 and CDR2: SGHRS and YFSETQ. Sequencing input: PBMCs. The source of this sequence is a woman aged 50 to 65 in good health and a related stem cell transplant donor. The V call is TRBV5-1, the J call TRBJ2-1; tentative D call: TRBD1 (6 bases). CDR3 in amino acids: CASSSDPGQISYNEQFF. The CDR3 DNA reads as TGCGCCAGCAGCTCAGACCCGGGACAAATCTCCTACAATGAGCAGTTCTTC.